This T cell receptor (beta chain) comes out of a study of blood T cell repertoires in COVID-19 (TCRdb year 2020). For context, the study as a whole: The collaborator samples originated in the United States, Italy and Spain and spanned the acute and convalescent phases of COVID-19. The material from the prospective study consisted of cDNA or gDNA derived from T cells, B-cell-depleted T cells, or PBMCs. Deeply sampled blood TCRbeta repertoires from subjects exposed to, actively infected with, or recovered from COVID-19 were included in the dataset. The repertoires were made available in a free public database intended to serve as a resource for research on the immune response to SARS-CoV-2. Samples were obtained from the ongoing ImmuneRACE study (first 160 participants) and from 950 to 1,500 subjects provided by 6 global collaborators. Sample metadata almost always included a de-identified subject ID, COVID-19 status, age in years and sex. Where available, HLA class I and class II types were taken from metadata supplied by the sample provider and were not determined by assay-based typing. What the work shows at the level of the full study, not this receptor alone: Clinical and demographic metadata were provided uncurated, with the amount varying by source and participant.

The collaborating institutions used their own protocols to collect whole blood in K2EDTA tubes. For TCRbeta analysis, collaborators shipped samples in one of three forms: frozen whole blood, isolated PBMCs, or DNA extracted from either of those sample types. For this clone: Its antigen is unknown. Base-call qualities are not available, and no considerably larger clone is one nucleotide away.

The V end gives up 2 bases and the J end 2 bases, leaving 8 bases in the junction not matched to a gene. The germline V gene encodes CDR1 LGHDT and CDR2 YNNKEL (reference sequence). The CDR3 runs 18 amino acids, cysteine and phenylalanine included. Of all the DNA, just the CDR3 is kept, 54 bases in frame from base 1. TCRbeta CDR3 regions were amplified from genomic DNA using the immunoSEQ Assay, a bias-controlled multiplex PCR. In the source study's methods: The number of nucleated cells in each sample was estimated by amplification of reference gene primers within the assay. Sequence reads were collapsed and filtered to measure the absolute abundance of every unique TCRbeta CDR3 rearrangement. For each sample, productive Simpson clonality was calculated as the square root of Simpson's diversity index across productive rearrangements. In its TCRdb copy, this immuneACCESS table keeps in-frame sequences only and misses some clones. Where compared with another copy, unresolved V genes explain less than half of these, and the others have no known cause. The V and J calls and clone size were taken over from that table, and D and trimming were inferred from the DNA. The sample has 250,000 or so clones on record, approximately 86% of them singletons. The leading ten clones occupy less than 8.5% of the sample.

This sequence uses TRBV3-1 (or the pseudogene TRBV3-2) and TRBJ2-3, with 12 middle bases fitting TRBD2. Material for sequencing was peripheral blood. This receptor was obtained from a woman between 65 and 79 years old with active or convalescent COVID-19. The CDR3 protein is CASSQPTRTSGDTDTQYF. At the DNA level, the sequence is TGTGCCAGCAGCCAACCCACCCGGACTAGCGGGGACACAGATACGCAGTATTTT.